These T cell receptor beta chains were read from a single sample in a study of CD8 T cells in ankylosing spondylitis. TCRdb fed the 5' RACE reads into MiXCR, producing one record per CDR3 protein. The table shows almost 400,000 distinct CDR3 sequences, with around 20% occurring only once. The sample consisted of blood, either unsorted or a sorted T cell fraction (not recorded which). The receptors were sampled from a male donor with ankylosing spondylitis. Each CDR3 is given with its conserved first and last residue. The order of the fields is V gene, J gene, D gene, clone size, CDR3 protein, CDR3 DNA. A D gene is named only where the DNA matches it firmly. Where a row states a size, it is once, few, many or the class of an expanded clone; other rows omit it.

v_gene: TRBV12-3/TRBV12-4; j_gene: TRBJ2-7; d_gene: TRBD1; abundance: .; CDR3aa: CASSLGTGSIFYEQYF; CDR3nt: TGTGCCAGCAGTTTAGGGACAGGGTCTATTTTCTACGAGCAGTACTTC
v_gene: TRBV5-8; j_gene: TRBJ2-3; d_gene: .; abundance: .; CDR3aa: CASSQGRGLGTDTQYF; CDR3nt: TGTGCCAGCAGCCAAGGGCGGGGACTTGGCACAGATACGCAGTATTTT
v_gene: TRBV29-1; j_gene: TRBJ1-5; d_gene: .; abundance: .; CDR3aa: CSVVWRAGQPQHF; CDR3nt: TGCAGCGTTGTATGGCGGGCTGGACAGCCCCAGCATTTT
v_gene: TRBV10-3; j_gene: TRBJ2-3; d_gene: .; abundance: .; CDR3aa: CAIREDGGTDTQYF; CDR3nt: TGTGCCATCAGAGAGGACGGAGGCACAGATACGCAGTATTTT
v_gene: TRBV12-3/TRBV12-4; j_gene: TRBJ1-5; d_gene: .; abundance: .; CDR3aa: CASSTATSNQPQHF; CDR3nt: TGTGCCAGCAGTACTGCGACCAGCAATCAGCCCCAGCATTTT
v_gene: TRBV18; j_gene: TRBJ1-3; d_gene: TRBD1; abundance: .; CDR3aa: CASSATGGKDTIYF; CDR3nt: TGTGCCAGCTCTGCGACAGGGGGCAAGGACACCATATATTTT
v_gene: TRBV5-1; j_gene: TRBJ2-7; d_gene: .; abundance: few; CDR3aa: CASSPGGGGSYEQYF; CDR3nt: TGCGCCAGCAGCCCCGGGGGTGGAGGGTCCTACGAGCAGTACTTC
v_gene: TRBV5-8; j_gene: TRBJ2-5; d_gene: TRBD2; abundance: .; CDR3aa: CASSLAQVLAGETQYF; CDR3nt: TGTGCCAGCAGCTTGGCCCAAGTTCTAGCGGGAGAGACCCAGTACTTC
v_gene: TRBV12-3/TRBV12-4; j_gene: TRBJ2-6; d_gene: TRBD1; abundance: few; CDR3aa: CASSLAPTGVGANVLTF; CDR3nt: TGTGCCAGCAGTTTAGCCCCGACAGGGGTCGGGGCCAACGTCCTGACTTTC
v_gene: TRBV11-2; j_gene: TRBJ2-7; d_gene: .; abundance: .; CDR3aa: CASSMISGHEQYF; CDR3nt: TGTGCCAGCAGTATGATATCAGGACACGAGCAGTACTTC
v_gene: TRBV7-2; j_gene: TRBJ2-7; d_gene: TRBD1; abundance: .; CDR3aa: CASSLVGTGGFEQYF; CDR3nt: TGTGCCAGCAGTCTCGTCGGAACAGGGGGCTTCGAGCAGTACTTC
v_gene: TRBV20-1; j_gene: TRBJ2-1; d_gene: .; abundance: .; CDR3aa: CSAFSRDQINYNEQFF; CDR3nt: TGCAGTGCATTCTCCCGGGACCAGATAAACTACAATGAGCAGTTCTTC
v_gene: TRBV5-6; j_gene: TRBJ2-1; d_gene: TRBD2; abundance: .; CDR3aa: CASSLSGLAGWDEQFF; CDR3nt: TGTGCCAGCAGCTTGTCTGGACTAGCGGGGTGGGATGAGCAGTTCTTC
v_gene: TRBV29-1; j_gene: TRBJ2-1; d_gene: .; abundance: .; CDR3aa: CSVETANEQFF; CDR3nt: TGCAGCGTTGAAACAGCAAATGAGCAGTTCTTC
v_gene: TRBV9; j_gene: TRBJ1-1; d_gene: .; abundance: .; CDR3aa: CASSVRPDGEAFF; CDR3nt: TGTGCCAGCAGCGTAAGGCCGGACGGTGAAGCTTTCTTT
v_gene: TRBV4-1; j_gene: TRBJ2-1; d_gene: TRBD2; abundance: .; CDR3aa: CASSQGPGLAGVYNEQFF; CDR3nt: TGCGCCAGCAGCCAAGGTCCGGGACTAGCGGGAGTTTACAATGAGCAGTTCTTC
v_gene: TRBV14; j_gene: TRBJ2-1; d_gene: .; abundance: few; CDR3aa: CASSKGPESYNEQFF; CDR3nt: TGTGCCAGCAGCAAGGGACCGGAATCCTACAATGAGCAGTTCTTC
v_gene: TRBV12-5; j_gene: TRBJ2-7; d_gene: TRBD1; abundance: .; CDR3aa: CASGRQGFYEQYF; CDR3nt: TGTGCTAGTGGTCGACAGGGTTTCTACGAGCAGTACTTC
v_gene: TRBV29-1; j_gene: TRBJ1-1; d_gene: .; abundance: few; CDR3aa: CSVGEGGTEAFF; CDR3nt: TGCAGCGTTGGAGAGGGGGGCACTGAAGCTTTCTTT
v_gene: TRBV20-1; j_gene: TRBJ1-1; d_gene: .; abundance: .; CDR3aa: CSASGPTEAFF; CDR3nt: TGCAGTGCTAGTGGCCCCACTGAAGCTTTCTTT
v_gene: TRBV6-1; j_gene: TRBJ2-7; d_gene: .; abundance: few; CDR3aa: CASSERYPTYEQYF; CDR3nt: TGTGCCAGCAGTGAAAGGTACCCAACCTACGAGCAGTACTTC
v_gene: TRBV5-1; j_gene: TRBJ2-5; d_gene: .; abundance: many; CDR3aa: CASSLDQETQYF; CDR3nt: TGTGCCAGCAGCTTAGACCAAGAGACCCAGTACTTC
v_gene: TRBV6-5; j_gene: TRBJ2-3; d_gene: TRBD2; abundance: few; CDR3aa: CASSYAGATDTQYF; CDR3nt: TGTGCCAGCAGTTACGCGGGAGCGACAGATACGCAGTATTTT
v_gene: TRBV21-1; j_gene: TRBJ2-3; d_gene: .; abundance: .; CDR3aa: CASIDLDRGEDTQYF; CDR3nt: TGTGCCAGCATCGACCTGGACAGGGGCGAAGATACGCAGTATTTT
v_gene: TRBV5-1; j_gene: TRBJ1-2; d_gene: .; abundance: .; CDR3aa: CASSGENRGDGYTF; CDR3nt: TGCGCCAGCAGCGGAGAAAACCGTGGGGATGGCTACACCTTC
v_gene: TRBV5-5; j_gene: TRBJ2-1; d_gene: .; abundance: .; CDR3aa: CASSGDIRSEQFF; CDR3nt: TGTGCCAGCAGCGGCGATATTCGGAGTGAGCAGTTCTTC
v_gene: TRBV20-1; j_gene: TRBJ1-1; d_gene: .; abundance: few; CDR3aa: CSARGPGSYTEAFF; CDR3nt: TGCAGTGCTAGAGGCCCAGGGAGTTACACTGAAGCTTTCTTT
v_gene: TRBV29-1; j_gene: TRBJ2-6; d_gene: .; abundance: many; CDR3aa: CSVEGSGANVLTF; CDR3nt: TGCAGCGTTGAGGGATCTGGGGCCAACGTCCTGACTTTC
v_gene: TRBV20-1; j_gene: TRBJ1-1; d_gene: .; abundance: many; CDR3aa: CSAIRDTNTEAFF; CDR3nt: TGCAGTGCTATAAGGGACACGAACACTGAAGCTTTCTTT
v_gene: TRBV5-1; j_gene: TRBJ1-1; d_gene: TRBD1; abundance: few; CDR3aa: CASSLGTGGLVTEAFF; CDR3nt: TGCGCCAGCAGCTTGGGGACAGGGGGCCTAGTCACTGAAGCTTTCTTT
v_gene: TRBV12-3/TRBV12-4; j_gene: TRBJ1-5; d_gene: TRBD1; abundance: few; CDR3aa: CASRRGQGFQPQHF; CDR3nt: TGTGCCAGCAGACGGGGACAGGGGTTTCAGCCCCAGCATTTT
v_gene: TRBV4-2; j_gene: TRBJ2-7; d_gene: .; abundance: few; CDR3aa: CASSQGVSGVSYEQYF; CDR3nt: TGTGCCAGCAGCCAAGGGGTTTCAGGGGTTTCCTACGAGCAGTACTTC
v_gene: TRBV5-1; j_gene: TRBJ2-3; d_gene: .; abundance: few; CDR3aa: CASSRRIGTDTQYF; CDR3nt: TGCGCCAGCTCCCGCCGGATAGGCACAGATACGCAGTATTTT